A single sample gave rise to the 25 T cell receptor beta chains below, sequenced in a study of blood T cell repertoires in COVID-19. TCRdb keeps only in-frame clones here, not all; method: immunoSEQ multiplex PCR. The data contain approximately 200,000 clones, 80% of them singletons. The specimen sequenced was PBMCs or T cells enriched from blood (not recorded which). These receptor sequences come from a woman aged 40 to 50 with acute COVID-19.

The CDR3 DNA sequence: TGTGCCAGCAGTGACCCTGGCAGACCGAACGGGTCTGAAGCTTTCTTT. Translating it yields CASSDPGRPNGSEAFF. This chain connects TRBV2 to TRBJ1-1; D ambiguous. Germline-derived CDR1 and CDR2 are SNHLY and FYNNEI. CDR3 size: 16 residues. The germline V and J ends were trimmed by 3 bases and 6 bases, with 20 bases remaining between them.

The CDR3 protein is CASSPIRVTEAFF. CDR3 DNA: TGTGCCAGCAGCCCGATTCGGGTCACTGAAGCTTTCTTT. The J gene is TRBJ1-1, the V gene TRBV7-2; D ambiguous. V was trimmed by 5 bases and J by 4 bases, leaving 11 bases between them. The CDR3 extends over 13 amino acids. Per germline, CDR1 SGHTA and CDR2 FQGNSA.

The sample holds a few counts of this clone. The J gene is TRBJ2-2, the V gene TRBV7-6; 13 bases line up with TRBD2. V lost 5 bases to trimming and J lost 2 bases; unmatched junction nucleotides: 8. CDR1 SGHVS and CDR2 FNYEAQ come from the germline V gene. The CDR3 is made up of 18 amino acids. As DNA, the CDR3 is TGTGCCAGCAGCCCTCAGACTAGCGGGGGGTTAAACACCGGGGAGCTGTTTTTT. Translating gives CASSPQTSGGLNTGELFF.

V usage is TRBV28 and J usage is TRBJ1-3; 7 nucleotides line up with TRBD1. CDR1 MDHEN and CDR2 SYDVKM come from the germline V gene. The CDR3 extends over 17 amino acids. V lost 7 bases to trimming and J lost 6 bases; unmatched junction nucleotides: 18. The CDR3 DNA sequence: TGTGCCAGCAACACGGTGAAGGGGGCCACTCCCCCAAACACCATATATTTT. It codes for CASNTVKGATPPNTIYF.

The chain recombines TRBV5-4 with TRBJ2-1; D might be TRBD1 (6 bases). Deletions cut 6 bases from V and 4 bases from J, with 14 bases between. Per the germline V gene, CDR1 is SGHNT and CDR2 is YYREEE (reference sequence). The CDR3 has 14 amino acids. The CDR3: CASNAGQLYNEQFF. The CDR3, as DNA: TGTGCCAGCAACGCCGGACAGTTATACAATGAGCAGTTCTTC.

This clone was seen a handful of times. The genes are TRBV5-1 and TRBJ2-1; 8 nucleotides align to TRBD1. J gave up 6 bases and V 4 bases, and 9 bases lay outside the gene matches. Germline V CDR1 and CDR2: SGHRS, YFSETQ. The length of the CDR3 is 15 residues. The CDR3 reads CASSPQDREGNEQFF. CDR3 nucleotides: TGCGCCAGCAGCCCCCAGGACAGGGAAGGCAATGAGCAGTTCTTC.

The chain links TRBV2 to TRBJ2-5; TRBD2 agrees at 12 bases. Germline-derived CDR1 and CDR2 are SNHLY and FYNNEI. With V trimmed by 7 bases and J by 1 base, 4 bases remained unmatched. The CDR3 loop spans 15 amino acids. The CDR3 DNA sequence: TGTGCCAGCAAAACTAGCGGGGGGAGCCAAGAGACCCAGTACTTC. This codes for CASKTSGGSQETQYF.

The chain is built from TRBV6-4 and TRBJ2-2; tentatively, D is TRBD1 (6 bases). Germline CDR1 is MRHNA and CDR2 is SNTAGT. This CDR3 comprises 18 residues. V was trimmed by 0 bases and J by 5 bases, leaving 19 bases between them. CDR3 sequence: CASSDSQFGGRGTGELFF. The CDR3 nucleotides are TGTGCCAGCAGTGACTCTCAGTTTGGGGGCCGCGGAACCGGGGAGCTGTTTTTT.

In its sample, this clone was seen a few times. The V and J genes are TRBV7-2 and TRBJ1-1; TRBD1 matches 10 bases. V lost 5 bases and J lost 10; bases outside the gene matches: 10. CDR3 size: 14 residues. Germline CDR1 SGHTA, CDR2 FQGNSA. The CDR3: CASSLGQGVWVAFF. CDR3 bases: TGTGCCAGCAGCCTAGGACAGGGGGTGTGGGTAGCTTTCTTT.

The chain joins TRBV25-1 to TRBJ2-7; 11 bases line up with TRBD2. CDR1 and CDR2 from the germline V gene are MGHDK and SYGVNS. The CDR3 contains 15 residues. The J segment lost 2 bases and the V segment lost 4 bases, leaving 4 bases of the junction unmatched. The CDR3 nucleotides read TGTGCCAGCAGTGGTCCGACTAGCGGGACCTACGAGCAGTACTTC. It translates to CASSGPTSGTYEQYF.

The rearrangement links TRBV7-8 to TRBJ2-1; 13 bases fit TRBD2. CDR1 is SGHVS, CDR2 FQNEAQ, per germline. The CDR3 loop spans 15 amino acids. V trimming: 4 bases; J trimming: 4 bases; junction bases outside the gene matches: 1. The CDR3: CASSSGLAGYNEQFF. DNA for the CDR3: TGTGCCAGCAGCTCGGGACTAGCGGGGTACAATGAGCAGTTCTTC. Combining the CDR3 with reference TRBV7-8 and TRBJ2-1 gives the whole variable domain GAGVSQSPRYKVAKRGQDVALRCDPISGHVSLFWYQQALGQGPEFLTYFQNEAQLDKSGLPSDRFFAERPEGSVSTLKIQRTQQEDSAVYLCASSSGLAGYNEQFFGPGTRLTVL.

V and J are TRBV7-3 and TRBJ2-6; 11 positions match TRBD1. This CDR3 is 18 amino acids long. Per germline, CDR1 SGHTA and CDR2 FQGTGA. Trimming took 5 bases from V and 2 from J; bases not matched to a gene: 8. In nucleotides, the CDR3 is TGTGCCAGCAGCCTAAATGGACAGGGGGCTGCTGGGGCCAACGTCCTGACTTTC. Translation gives CASSLNGQGAAGANVLTF.

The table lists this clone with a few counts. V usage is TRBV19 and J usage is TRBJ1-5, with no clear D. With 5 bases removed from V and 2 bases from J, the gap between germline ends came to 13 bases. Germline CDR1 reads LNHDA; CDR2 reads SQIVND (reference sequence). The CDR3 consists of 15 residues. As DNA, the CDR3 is TGTGCCAGTAGTGGAGAGAGGAGCGGCAATCAGCCCCAGCATTTT. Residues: CASSGERSGNQPQHF. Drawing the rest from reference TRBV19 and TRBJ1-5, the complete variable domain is DGGITQSPKYLFRKEGQNVTLSCEQNLNHDAMYWYRQDPGQGLRLIYYSQIVNDFQKGDIAEGYSVSREKKESFPLTVTSAQKNPTAFYLCASSGERSGNQPQHFGDGTRLSIL.

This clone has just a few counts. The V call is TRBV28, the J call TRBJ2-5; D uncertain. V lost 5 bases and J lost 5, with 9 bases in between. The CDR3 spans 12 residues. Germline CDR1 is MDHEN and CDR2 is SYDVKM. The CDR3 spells CASSLNGETQYF. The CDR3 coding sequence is TGTGCCAGCAGTCTCAACGGGGAGACCCAGTACTTC.

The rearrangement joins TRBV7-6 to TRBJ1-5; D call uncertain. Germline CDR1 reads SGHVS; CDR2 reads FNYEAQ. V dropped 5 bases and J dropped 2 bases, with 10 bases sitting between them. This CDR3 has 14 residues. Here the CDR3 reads CASSPGSGNQPQHF. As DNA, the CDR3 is TGTGCCAGCAGCCCGGGATCGGGCAATCAGCCCCAGCATTTT. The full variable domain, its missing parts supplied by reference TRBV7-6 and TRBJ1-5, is GAGVSQSPRYKVTKRGQDVALRCDPISGHVSLYWYRQALGQGPEFLTYFNYEAQQDKSGLPNDRFSAERPEGSISTLTIQRTEQRDSAMYRCASSPGSGNQPQHFGDGTRLSIL.

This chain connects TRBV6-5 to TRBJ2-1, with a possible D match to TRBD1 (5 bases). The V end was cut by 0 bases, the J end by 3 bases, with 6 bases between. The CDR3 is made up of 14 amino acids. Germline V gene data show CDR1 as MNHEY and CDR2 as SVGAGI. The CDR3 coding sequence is TGTGCCAGCAGTTACTCAGGGGACTACAATGAGCAGTTCTTC. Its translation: CASSYSGDYNEQFF.

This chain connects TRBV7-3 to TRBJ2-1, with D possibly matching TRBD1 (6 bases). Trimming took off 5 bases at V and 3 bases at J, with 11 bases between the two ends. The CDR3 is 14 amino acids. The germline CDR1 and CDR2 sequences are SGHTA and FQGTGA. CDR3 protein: CASSQGGFYNEQFF. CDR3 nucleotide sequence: TGTGCCAGCAGCCAAGGGGGTTTCTACAATGAGCAGTTCTTC.

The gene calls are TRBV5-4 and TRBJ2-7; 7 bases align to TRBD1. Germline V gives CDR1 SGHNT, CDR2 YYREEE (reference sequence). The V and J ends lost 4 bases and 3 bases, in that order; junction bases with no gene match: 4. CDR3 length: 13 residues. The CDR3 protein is CASSGDSLYEQYF. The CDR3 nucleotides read TGTGCCAGCAGCGGGGACAGCCTCTACGAGCAGTACTTC.

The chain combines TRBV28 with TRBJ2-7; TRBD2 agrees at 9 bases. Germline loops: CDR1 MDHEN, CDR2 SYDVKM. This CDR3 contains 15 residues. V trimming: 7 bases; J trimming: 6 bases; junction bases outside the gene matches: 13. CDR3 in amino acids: CASTLLAGGQGEQYF. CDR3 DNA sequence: TGTGCCAGCACCTTACTTGCGGGAGGGCAGGGCGAGCAGTACTTC.

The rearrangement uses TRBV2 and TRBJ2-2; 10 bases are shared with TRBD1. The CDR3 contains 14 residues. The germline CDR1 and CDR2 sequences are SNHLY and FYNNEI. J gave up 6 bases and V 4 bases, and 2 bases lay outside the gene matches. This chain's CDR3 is CASSVGTGAGELFF. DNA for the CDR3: TGTGCCAGCAGTGTTGGGACAGGGGCCGGGGAGCTGTTTTTT.

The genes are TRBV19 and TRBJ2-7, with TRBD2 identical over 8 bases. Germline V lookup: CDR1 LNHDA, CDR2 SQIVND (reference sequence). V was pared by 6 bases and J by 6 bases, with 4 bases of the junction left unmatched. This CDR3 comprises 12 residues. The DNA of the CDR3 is TGTGCCAGTAGCTTCGGGAGGGGCGAGCAGTACTTC. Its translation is CASSFGRGEQYF.

The CDR3 protein is CASSIDRGNGYTF. The CDR3 DNA reads as TGTGCCAGTAGTATAGACAGGGGGAATGGCTACACCTTC. V is TRBV19 and J is TRBJ1-2, with 7 bases lining up with TRBD1. The CDR3 is made up of 13 amino acids. With 0 bases clipped from V and 6 bases from J, the junction kept 1 base outside the gene matches. Germline assignment: CDR1 LNHDA and CDR2 SQIVND (reference sequence).

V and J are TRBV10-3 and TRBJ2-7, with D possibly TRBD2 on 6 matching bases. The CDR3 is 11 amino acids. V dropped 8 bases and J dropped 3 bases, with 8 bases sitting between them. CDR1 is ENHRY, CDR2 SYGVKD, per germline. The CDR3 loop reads CAIGGNYEQYF. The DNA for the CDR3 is TGTGCCATCGGCGGGAACTACGAGCAGTACTTC.

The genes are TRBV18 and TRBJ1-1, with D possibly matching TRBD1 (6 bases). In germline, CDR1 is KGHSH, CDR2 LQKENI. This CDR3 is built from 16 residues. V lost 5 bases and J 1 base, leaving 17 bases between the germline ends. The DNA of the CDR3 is TGTGCCAGCTCAATTTCGCACAGGGTCGAGAACACTGAAGCTTTCTTT. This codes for CASSISHRVENTEAFF.

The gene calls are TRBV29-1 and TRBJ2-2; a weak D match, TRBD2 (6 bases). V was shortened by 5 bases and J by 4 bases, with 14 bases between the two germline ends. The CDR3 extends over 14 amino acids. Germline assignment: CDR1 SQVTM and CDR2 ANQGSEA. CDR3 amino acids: CSVLPGVSTGELFF. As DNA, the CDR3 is TGCAGCGTTCTACCGGGAGTTTCCACCGGGGAGCTGTTTTTT.